This T cell receptor beta chain was sequenced during a study of T cell responses to AZD1222 COVID-19 vaccine. Study-wide findings and caveats: Donors were chiefly white British, with a greater number of females, and clonal diversity was perhaps underestimated. Once two AZD1222 doses were given, Spike-specific TCR breadth and depth went up.

Profiling relied on immunoSEQ multiplex PCR, and the TCRdb table lists in-frame clones only, not all of them. In the table there are about 150,000 clones, 88% of which are singletons. Germline CDR1 MGHDK, CDR2 SYGVNS. The ends were cut back, 6 bases at V and 1 base at J, with 19 bases in the middle. This CDR3 is 16 amino acids long. With respect to this clone: Its antigen is undetermined.

This sequence was found in an adult in good health. Material: peripheral blood, obtained on day 0 of AZD1222 vaccination. The rearrangement uses TRBV25-1 and TRBJ2-7; no clear D. The CDR3 coding sequence is TGTGCCAGCAGCCCCCCGTTGGACCCTTCGTCCTACGAGCAGTACTTC. The encoded protein is CASSPPLDPSSYEQYF.